The 24 T cell receptor beta chains listed next were all sequenced from one sample in a study of OX40 agonist ivuxolimab in advanced cancers. TCRdb's copy holds only in-frame clones and misses some; the assay was immunoSEQ multiplex PCR. The repertoire consists of some 95,000 clones, with 70% to 90% occurring once and the leading ten covering about 0.82%. Sample: CD4+ or CD8+ T cells sorted from blood, taken in a trial of the OX40 agonist ivuxolimab. These TCRs come from an adult with an advanced solid tumor such as melanoma, head and neck, liver or kidney cancer.

V and J are TRBV11-2 and TRBJ1-1, with D possibly TRBD1 on 5 matching bases. V was shortened by 8 bases and J by 4 bases, with 14 bases between the two germline ends. CDR1 and CDR2 from the germline V gene are SGHAT and FQNNGV. The CDR3 extends over 13 amino acids. CDR3 amino acids: CASQGRGVTEAFF. As DNA, the CDR3 is TGTGCCAGCCAAGGTCGGGGGGTCACTGAAGCTTTCTTT.

The J gene is TRBJ2-7, the V gene TRBV5-1, with 7 bases matching TRBD1. The length of the CDR3 is 15 residues. Per germline, CDR1 SGHRS and CDR2 YFSETQ. J lost 9 bases, V lost 2 bases, and 14 bases had no gene match. CDR3 DNA sequence: TGCGCCAGCAGCTTCTCCGGGACAGCTTTAGATCGGCAGTACTTC. Translation gives CASSFSGTALDRQYF.

V is TRBV13 and J is TRBJ2-7; D could derive from TRBD1 or TRBD2 (5 bases each). The CDR3 covers 15 residues. Germline V gene sequence: CDR1 PRHDT, CDR2 FYEKMQ (reference sequence). V shed 0 bases and J shed 4 bases, with 13 bases lying between them. CDR3 region: CASSLGPGAQYEQYV. Written as DNA, the CDR3 is TGTGCCAGCAGCTTAGGCCCCGGGGCCCAATACGAGCAGTACGTC.

This chain connects TRBV18 to TRBJ2-5; possibly TRBD2 for D (6 bases). Trimming stripped 3 bases from V and 7 bases from J, with 12 bases between. Germline V gene sequence: CDR1 KGHSH, CDR2 LQKENI. The CDR3 is made up of 13 amino acids. Here the CDR3 DNA reads TGTGCCAGCTCACCCCCCGCCGGGGGGACCCAGTACTTC. Residues: CASSPPAGGTQYF. Drawing the rest from reference TRBV18 and TRBJ2-5, the complete variable domain is NAGVMQNPRHLVRRRGQEARLRCSPMKGHSHVYWYRQLPEEGLKFMVYLQKENIIDESGMPKERFSAEFPKEGPSILRIQQVVRGDSAAYFCASSPPAGGTQYFGPGTRLLVL.

This chain uses TRBV5-4 with TRBJ2-2, with 9 bases that match TRBD2. Per the germline V gene, CDR1 is SGHNT and CDR2 is YYREEE (reference sequence). Germline trimming cut 1 base from V and 0 bases from J; bases unmatched to any gene: 1. The CDR3 consists of 16 residues. This CDR3 reads CASSLTSGSNTGELFF. DNA for the CDR3: TGTGCCAGCAGCTTGACTAGCGGGTCGAACACCGGGGAGCTGTTTTTT.

This chain uses TRBV5-1 with TRBJ2-6, with no clear D. Germline V gene data show CDR1 as SGHRS and CDR2 as YFSETQ. CDR3 length: 14 residues. V was trimmed by 0 bases and J by 4 bases, leaving 5 bases between them. DNA for the CDR3: TGCGCCAGCAGCTTGGGTTACGGGGCCAACGTCCTGACTTTC. This translates into CASSLGYGANVLTF.

The gene calls are TRBV4-1 and TRBJ1-2, with D uncertain. Germline loops: CDR1 MGHRA, CDR2 YSYEKL. This CDR3 region has 15 residues. Trimming removed 1 base from V and 3 bases from J, with 12 bases in between. DNA for the CDR3: TGCGCCAGCAGCCAAGCCTATGGTTATGACTATGGCTACACCTTC. Its protein is CASSQAYGYDYGYTF.

The chain couples TRBV29-1 to TRBJ2-7, with D possibly being TRBD2 (7 bases). The CDR3 spans 15 residues. Trimming stripped 4 bases from V and 6 bases from J, with 22 bases between. CDR1 and CDR2 (germline): SQVTM, ANQGSEA. The CDR3 sequence: CSVAGTSSGTGEQYF. CDR3 sequence (DNA): TGCAGCGTTGCCGGGACATCAAGCGGGACGGGCGAGCAGTACTTC.

The genes are TRBV18 and TRBJ1-2, with unresolved D. The CDR3 covers 13 residues. V was clipped by 5 bases and J by 8 bases, with 15 bases between them. CDR1 KGHSH and CDR2 LQKENI come from the germline V gene. The CDR3 sequence: CASSEVGGLGYTF. CDR3 bases: TGTGCCAGCTCAGAAGTCGGAGGATTGGGCTACACCTTC.

The gene calls are TRBV5-1 and TRBJ2-3; TRBD1 agrees at 8 bases. In germline, CDR1 is SGHRS, CDR2 YFSETQ. The length of the CDR3 is 15 residues. Losses at the gene ends were 4 bases for V and 1 base for J; bases not matched to a gene: 5. CDR3 bases: TGCGCCAGCAGCACGGACAGGGATGGCACAGATACGCAGTATTTT. Amino acid sequence: CASSTDRDGTDTQYF.

This clone showed up just once. The chain recombines TRBV5-1 with TRBJ2-1, with 9 bases fitting TRBD2. Per the germline V gene, CDR1 is SGHRS and CDR2 is YFSETQ. The V and J ends lost 4 bases and 8 bases, in that order; junction bases with no gene match: 4. CDR3 length equals 13 residues. The CDR3 DNA follows: TGCGCCAGCAGCCTGGGACTAGCCCATGAGCAGTTCTTC. Residues: CASSLGLAHEQFF.

The V call is TRBV19, the J call TRBJ2-7; D might be TRBD1 or TRBD2, each matching 5 bases. The CDR3 runs to 12 residues. Germline-derived CDR1 and CDR2 are LNHDA and SQIVND (reference sequence). V was trimmed by 9 bases and J by 2 bases, leaving 11 bases between them. In DNA, the CDR3 is TGTGCCAGCCAGGGACCTACCTACGAGCAGTACTTC. Translated: CASQGPTYEQYF.

This clone was observed a single time. The V and J genes are TRBV6-5 and TRBJ2-1; D may be TRBD2 (6 bases). The CDR3 is 15 residues long. CDR1 MNHEY and CDR2 SVGAGI come from the germline V gene. Deletions cut 6 bases from V and 0 bases from J, with 12 bases between. The CDR3 DNA sequence: TGTGCCAGCAGGCAGCTCGGGAGCTCCTACAATGAGCAGTTCTTC. This sequence encodes CASRQLGSSYNEQFF.

The chain combines TRBV11-2 with TRBJ2-7; TRBD1 matches at 10 bases. Germline V gives CDR1 SGHAT, CDR2 FQNNGV. V dropped 4 bases and J dropped 5; count of bases not matched to a gene: 8. The CDR3 runs to 15 residues. The CDR3 DNA sequence: TGTGCCAGCAGCTCCCCGGGACAGGGGAAACACGAGCAGTACTTC. It codes for CASSSPGQGKHEQYF.

The chain joins TRBV5-6 to TRBJ1-2, with TRBD1 as a possible D gene (6 bases). Trimming cost V 4 bases and J 4 bases, with 17 bases left between them. CDR3 size: 15 residues. Germline-derived CDR1 and CDR2 are SGHDT and YYEEEE. The CDR3 sequence: CASSIAGAVGYGYTF. The CDR3, as DNA: TGTGCCAGCAGCATAGCAGGGGCGGTCGGCTATGGCTACACCTTC.

The V call is TRBV2, the J call TRBJ1-2, with 9 bases matching TRBD1. CDR3 length equals 14 residues. V lost 2 bases to trimming and J lost 7 bases; unmatched junction nucleotides: 5. Germline assignment: CDR1 SNHLY and CDR2 FYNNEI. The CDR3 reads CASSERGQGSGYTF. The CDR3 nucleotides are TGTGCCAGCAGTGAAAGGGGACAGGGTTCTGGCTACACCTTC.

The V gene is TRBV18, the J gene TRBJ1-3; 10 positions agree with TRBD1. The CDR3 runs 18 residues. J was trimmed by 1 base and V by 2 bases; bases with no gene match: 8. CDR1 is KGHSH and CDR2 is LQKENI in the germline V gene. CDR3: CASSPSVTGGNSGNTIYF. DNA for the CDR3: TGTGCCAGCTCACCAAGCGTGACAGGGGGCAATTCTGGAAACACCATATATTTT. The whole variable domain, filled in from reference TRBV18 and TRBJ1-3, reads NAGVMQNPRHLVRRRGQEARLRCSPMKGHSHVYWYRQLPEEGLKFMVYLQKENIIDESGMPKERFSAEFPKEGPSILRIQQVVRGDSAAYFCASSPSVTGGNSGNTIYFGEGSWLTVV.

This rearrangement joins TRBV29-1 to TRBJ2-5, with 12 bases lining up with TRBD1. The CDR3 runs 18 residues. Trimming removed 8 bases from V and 1 base from J; junction bases left unmatched: 17. Germline-derived CDR1 and CDR2 are SQVTM and ANQGSEA. Here the CDR3 reads CSPEGERDRGRIQETQYF. CDR3 DNA sequence: TGCAGCCCCGAAGGGGAGAGGGACAGGGGGCGCATCCAAGAGACCCAGTACTTC.

The V and J genes are TRBV7-2 and TRBJ2-2; perhaps TRBD1 as D (5 bases). V lost 6 bases and J lost 4, with 9 bases in between. Germline V gives CDR1 SGHTA, CDR2 FQGNSA. This CDR3 is 13 amino acids long. CDR3 region: CASSITGTGELFF. The CDR3 DNA reads as TGTGCCAGCAGTATAACAGGCACCGGGGAGCTGTTTTTT.

The chain has TRBV18 and TRBJ2-1; D might be TRBD2 (6 bases). V dropped 6 bases and J dropped 1 base, with 13 bases sitting between them. Germline V gene sequence: CDR1 KGHSH, CDR2 LQKENI. CDR3 length: 15 residues. The CDR3 nucleotides are TGTGCCAGCTCCCCTAATAGCGGATCCTACAATGAGCAGTTCTTC. It codes for CASSPNSGSYNEQFF.

The gene calls are TRBV6-6 and TRBJ2-7; 8 bases agree with TRBD1. The V and J ends lost 5 bases and 2 bases, in that order; junction bases with no gene match: 8. This CDR3 has 15 amino acids. Germline CDR1 and CDR2: MNHNY and SVGAGI (reference sequence). The CDR3 coding sequence is TGTGCCAGCAGTACCGGACAGGGTGTTGCCTACGAGCAGTACTTC. It specifies CASSTGQGVAYEQYF.

The chain employs TRBV5-6 and TRBJ1-6; D remains unclear. CDR3 size: 17 residues. Between the trimmed V and J ends, which lost 3 bases and 0 bases, there was a span of 13 bases. The germline V gene has CDR1 SGHDT and CDR2 YYEEEE. In nucleotides, the CDR3 is TGTGCCAGCAGCTCCCTTTGGGGAGACTCCTATAATTCACCCCTCCACTTT. Translating it yields CASSSLWGDSYNSPLHF.

The gene calls are TRBV30 and TRBJ1-1; possible D gene TRBD1, 5 bases. This CDR3 is built from 13 residues. Germline CDR1 is GTSNPN and CDR2 is SVGIG (reference sequence). The germline V and J ends were trimmed by 4 bases and 9 bases, with 18 bases remaining between them. The CDR3 region is CAWILPQGSKAFF. CDR3 coding DNA: TGTGCCTGGATCCTTCCCCAGGGCTCAAAAGCTTTCTTT. Complete variable domain (other parts from reference TRBV30 and TRBJ1-1): SQTIHQWPATLVQPVGSPLSLECTVEGTSNPNLYWYRQAAGRGLQLLFYSVGIGQISSEVPQNLSASRPQDRQFILSSKKLLLSDSGFYLCAWILPQGSKAFFGQGTRLTVV.

J is TRBJ2-3 and V is TRBV5-4; D unclear. Germline values: CDR1 SGHNT, CDR2 YYREEE (reference sequence). The germline V and J ends were trimmed by 0 bases and 1 base, with 9 bases remaining between them. The CDR3 sequence is 15 residues long. This chain's CDR3 is CASSLGRVGTDTQYF. The CDR3 DNA follows: TGTGCCAGCAGCTTGGGACGGGTTGGCACAGATACGCAGTATTTT. Full variable domain (outside the CDR3, taken from reference TRBV5-4 and TRBJ2-3): ETGVTQSPTHLIKTRGQQVTLRCSSQSGHNTVSWYQQALGQGPQFIFQYYREEENGRGNFPPRFSGLQFPNYSSELNVNALELDDSALYLCASSLGRVGTDTQYFGPGTRLTVL.